The 15 T cell receptor beta chains given below trace back to one sample, sequenced in a study of CD8+ T cells in alopecia areata. Following extraction, RNA underwent reverse transcription to cDNA, which served as the sequencing template. Method: immunoSEQ multiplex PCR; TCRdb's copy keeps in-frame clones and lacks some. The table lists 7,200 or so clones, about 65% of them singletons. Peripheral blood samples and lesional scalp punch biopsies were obtained from alopecia areata patients. Material: skin, obtained at week 0. The receptors come from a human donor with alopecia areata.

This chain joins TRBV7-9 and TRBJ1-5, with D maybe TRBD1 (5 bases). The CDR3 consists of 13 residues. Germline V gene data show CDR1 as SEHNR and CDR2 as FQNEAQ (reference sequence). V lost 5 bases to trimming and J lost 5 bases, with 10 bases between them. The CDR3 DNA reads as TGTGCCAGCAGCACCAGGGTTGATCAGCCCCAGCATTTT. This gives the protein CASSTRVDQPQHF.

J is TRBJ1-5 and V is TRBV2; the match to TRBD1 covers 8 bases. The CDR3 totals 15 residues. V was clipped by 7 bases and J by 4 bases; unmatched bases: 9. The V gene's germline CDR1 is SNHLY and CDR2 FYNNEI. The CDR3 loop is CASTRGQDPNQPQHF. The CDR3 region has the DNA TGTGCCAGCACTCGGGGACAGGACCCTAATCAGCCCCAGCATTTT.

The chain has TRBV19 and TRBJ1-1; D is undetermined. Germline V gives CDR1 LNHDA, CDR2 SQIVND (reference sequence). V was cut by 3 bases and J by 3 bases, with 8 bases left in between. This CDR3 comprises 13 residues. CDR3: CASSIRPYTEAFF. The CDR3 bases are TGTGCCAGTAGTATTAGGCCTTACACTGAAGCTTTCTTT.

V gene TRBV2 combines with J gene TRBJ1-1; the match to TRBD1 covers 9 bases. Germline V CDR1 and CDR2: SNHLY, FYNNEI. The V gene end was trimmed by 6 bases and the J gene end by 4 bases; junction bases not matched to a gene: 6. CDR3 length equals 14 residues. In DNA form, the CDR3 reads TGTGCCAGCAGGGGGACAGGGATGGGCACTGAAGCTTTCTTT. Protein product: CASRGTGMGTEAFF.

The V and J genes are TRBV6-6 and TRBJ2-7; D not certain. This CDR3 region has 12 residues. V was clipped by 2 bases and J by 3 bases, with 5 bases between them. Per germline, CDR1 MNHNY and CDR2 SVGAGI (reference sequence). The CDR3 reads CASSYINYEQYF. CDR3 DNA sequence: TGTGCCAGCAGTTACATCAACTACGAGCAGTACTTC.

DNA of the CDR3: TGTGCCAGCAGTTACCGGGACAGGGACTTCGAGCAGTACTTC. Its protein is CASSYRDRDFEQYF. V and J are TRBV6-5 and TRBJ2-7; 9 nucleotides match TRBD1. The germline V gene encodes CDR1 MNHEY and CDR2 SVGAGI. The CDR3 length is 14 residues. The ends lost 2 bases at V and 6 bases at J; junction bases unmatched: 5.

This chain uses TRBV7-9 with TRBJ1-2, with a weak D call TRBD1 (5 bases). V was cut by 1 base and J by 4 bases, with 7 bases left in between. The CDR3 runs to 13 residues. Germline lookup yields CDR1 SEHNR and CDR2 FQNEAQ (reference sequence). The CDR3 spells CASSLGQIYGYTF. Here the CDR3 DNA reads TGTGCCAGCAGCTTAGGACAGATCTATGGCTACACCTTC. Drawing the rest from reference TRBV7-9 and TRBJ1-2, the complete variable domain is DTGVSQNPRHKITKRGQNVTFRCDPISEHNRLYWYRQTLGQGPEFLTYFQNEAQLEKSRLLSDRFSAERPKGSFSTLEIQRTEQGDSAMYLCASSLGQIYGYTFGSGTRLTVV.

This chain links TRBV7-2 with TRBJ2-5; tentatively, D is TRBD2 (6 bases). The CDR3 covers 14 residues. Germline values: CDR1 SGHTA, CDR2 FQGNSA. V lost 5 bases and J lost 5, with 15 bases in between. CDR3: CASSPTRGRETQYF. The DNA for the CDR3 is TGTGCCAGCAGCCCGACGCGGGGAAGGGAGACCCAGTACTTC.

The chain has TRBV7-9 and TRBJ1-6; D may be TRBD1 (5 bases). Trimming took 5 bases from V and 4 from J, leaving 9 bases between them. Germline lookup yields CDR1 SEHNR and CDR2 FQNEAQ (reference sequence). The CDR3 length is 14 residues. The CDR3 DNA reads as TGTGCCAGCAGCCTTACAGGATATAATTCACCCCTCCACTTT. Translated: CASSLTGYNSPLHF. The whole variable domain, filled in from reference TRBV7-9 and TRBJ1-6, reads DTGVSQNPRHKITKRGQNVTFRCDPISEHNRLYWYRQTLGQGPEFLTYFQNEAQLEKSRLLSDRFSAERPKGSFSTLEIQRTEQGDSAMYLCASSLTGYNSPLHFGNGTRLTVT.

In this sample, this clone turned up once. The chain uses TRBV7-9 and TRBJ2-1; D not certain. Germline V gene data show CDR1 as SEHNR and CDR2 as FQNEAQ (reference sequence). The germline V and J ends were trimmed by 1 base and 3 bases, with 4 bases remaining between them. The CDR3 contains 13 residues. CDR3 nucleotides: TGTGCCAGCAGCTTAGGCCACTACAATGAGCAGTTCTTC. It translates to CASSLGHYNEQFF.

The chain employs TRBV19 and TRBJ2-2; D not certain. CDR1 LNHDA and CDR2 SQIVND come from the germline V gene (reference sequence). CDR3 length: 14 amino acids. The V end was cut by 9 bases, the J end by 1 base, with 12 bases between. The CDR3 DNA reads TGTGCCAGCGCCTGGCAGCGGAACACCGGGGAGCTGTTTTTT. Its protein product is CASAWQRNTGELFF.

Within the sample, this clone is medium-sized. V usage is TRBV5-5 and J usage is TRBJ1-5, with a tentative D call TRBD1 (5 bases). There are 17 residues in the CDR3. The V and J ends lost 4 bases and 1 base respectively, with 18 bases between them. The germline gives CDR1 SGHKS, CDR2 YYEKEE (reference sequence). This chain's CDR3 is CASSDLGAGTSNQPQHF. The CDR3 DNA reads as TGTGCCAGCAGCGATCTCGGGGCAGGGACGAGCAATCAGCCCCAGCATTTT. The full variable domain, its missing parts supplied by reference TRBV5-5 and TRBJ1-5, is DAGVTQSPTHLIKTRGQQVTLRCSPISGHKSVSWYQQVLGQGPQFIFQYYEKEERGRGNFPDRFSARQFPNYSSELNVNALLLGDSALYLCASSDLGAGTSNQPQHFGDGTRLSIL.

The chain couples TRBV4-3 to TRBJ2-7; no definite D call. The length of the CDR3 is 15 residues. The V end lost 5 bases, the J end lost 2 bases, and 16 bases lay between the germline ends. The germline V gene has CDR1 LGHNA and CDR2 YSLEER. CDR3 amino acids: CASSEGLRATYEQYF. The CDR3 DNA is TGCGCCAGCAGCGAAGGATTAAGGGCCACCTACGAGCAGTACTTC.

This chain joins TRBV9 and TRBJ1-1, with no clear D. Deletions cut 0 bases from V and 1 base from J, with 13 bases between. The CDR3 length is 16 residues. Per germline, CDR1 SGDLS and CDR2 YYNGEE. CDR3 bases: TGTGCCAGCAGCGTAGGATCGGAGGTGAGGAACACTGAAGCTTTCTTT. This sequence encodes CASSVGSEVRNTEAFF.

This clone was seen a few times. Since a much larger clone is just one base distant, this may be a read error. This sample also contains other DNA sequences that code for the same CDR3. The J gene is TRBJ2-3, the V gene TRBV7-2; the D gene is possibly TRBD2 (6 bases). V lost 8 bases and J 0 bases, leaving 6 bases between the germline ends. Per germline, CDR1 SGHTA and CDR2 FQGNSA. This CDR3 is built from 12 residues. CDR3 nucleotide sequence: TGTGCCAGCGGGACTAGCACAGATACGCAGTATTTT. Translated, it gives CASGTSTDTQYF.